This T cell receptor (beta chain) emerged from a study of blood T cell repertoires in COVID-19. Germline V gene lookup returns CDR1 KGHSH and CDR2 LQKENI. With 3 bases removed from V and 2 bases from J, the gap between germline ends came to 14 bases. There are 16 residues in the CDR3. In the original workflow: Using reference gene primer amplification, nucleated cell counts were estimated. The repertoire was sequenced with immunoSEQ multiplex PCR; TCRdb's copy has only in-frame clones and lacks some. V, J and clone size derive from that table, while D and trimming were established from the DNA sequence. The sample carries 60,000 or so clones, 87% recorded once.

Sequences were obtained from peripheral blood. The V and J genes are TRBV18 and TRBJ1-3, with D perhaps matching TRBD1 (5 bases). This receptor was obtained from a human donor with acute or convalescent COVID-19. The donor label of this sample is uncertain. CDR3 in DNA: TGTGCCAGCTCACCCGATCGGGGGGGAACTGGAAACACCATATATTTT. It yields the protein CASSPDRGGTGNTIYF.